Presented here are 32 T cell receptor beta chains from one specimen sequenced in a study of monozygotic twins with inflammatory bowel disease. TCRdb re-called the 5' RACE reads and gives one entry per CDR3 protein, without DNA. The sample table sets out about 380,000 distinct CDR3 sequences. Sequencing used blood. The receptor set was obtained from a human donor with ulcerative colitis or Crohn's disease, or a healthy co-twin of an affected twin (not recorded which).

The V gene is TRBV12-3 or TRBV12-4, the J gene TRBJ2-5; the TCRdb call, TRBD2, lacks DNA for checking. CDR3 length: 14 amino acids. The CDR3 spells CASSPGTSGKTQYF.

This chain joins TRBV6-1 and TRBJ2-1; TCRdb indicates TRBD2, and absent DNA this call remains unverified. This CDR3 has 15 residues. CDR1 and CDR2 from the germline V gene are MNHNS and SASEGT. The CDR3 protein is CASSDSAGGLDEQFF.

V is TRBV7-9 and J is TRBJ2-2; TCRdb gives TRBD2 as the D gene, but with no DNA this cannot be confirmed. This CDR3 has 16 amino acids. CDR1 SEHNR and CDR2 FQNEAQ come from the germline V gene (reference sequence). The CDR3 protein is CASSLNSGDNTGELFF.

The chain links TRBV28 to TRBJ2-3; TCRdb designates TRBD2, a call that cannot be tested without DNA. CDR1 MDHEN and CDR2 SYDVKM come from the germline V gene. CDR3 length: 17 residues. The CDR3: CASSLHPGLAATDTQYF.

The chain recombines TRBV12-3 or TRBV12-4 with TRBJ1-2; the TCRdb D gene call, TRBD1, has no DNA to confirm it. The CDR3 has 16 residues. The CDR3 region is CASSSLRAGGIFGYTF.

This chain joins TRBV5-5 and TRBJ2-7; TCRdb proposes TRBD1, but this gene call is untestable without DNA. This CDR3 contains 15 residues. The germline V gene has CDR1 SGHKS and CDR2 YYEKEE (reference sequence). The CDR3 spells CASILGGQGSYEQYF.

The chain has TRBV5-1 and TRBJ2-3; the D call from TCRdb, TRBD1, cannot be confirmed without DNA. Germline values: CDR1 SGHRS, CDR2 YFSETQ. This CDR3 has 13 amino acids. This chain's CDR3 is CASSQQGADTQYF.

This rearrangement joins TRBV10-3 to TRBJ2-4; TCRdb picks TRBD2, but there is no DNA to check that call. The germline CDR1 and CDR2 sequences are ENHRY and SYGVKD. The CDR3 totals 18 residues. CDR3 in amino acids: CAISEELAGALAKNIQYF.

This chain joins TRBV24-1 and TRBJ2-2; TCRdb's D call of TRBD1 is untestable without DNA. Germline assignment: CDR1 KGHDR and CDR2 SFDVKD. This CDR3 comprises 19 residues. CDR3 loop: CATSALGAGLMWNTGELFF.

The rearrangement joins TRBV20-1 to TRBJ2-2; TCRdb gives TRBD2 as the D gene, but with no DNA this cannot be confirmed. Germline V gives CDR1 DFQATT, CDR2 SNEGSKA (reference sequence). The CDR3 has 17 residues. CDR3 region: CSARDILAGAHTGELFF.

The chain employs TRBV9 and TRBJ2-3; TCRdb gives TRBD1 as the D gene, but with no DNA this cannot be confirmed. CDR3 length: 18 residues. The germline V gene has CDR1 SGDLS and CDR2 YYNGEE. The CDR3 protein is CASSVAGMGLSSTDTQYF.

V gene TRBV5-1 combines with J gene TRBJ2-5; TCRdb returns TRBD1, unconfirmable since there is no DNA. This CDR3 has 13 residues. Germline loops: CDR1 SGHRS, CDR2 YFSETQ. The CDR3 here is CASSLAPPETQYF.

The genes are TRBV7-2 and TRBJ2-5; checking the TCRdb D call of TRBD2 is not possible without DNA. In germline, CDR1 is SGHTA, CDR2 FQGNSA. This CDR3 region has 13 residues. This chain's CDR3 is CASSPTGEETQYF.

The chain couples TRBV7-2 to TRBJ2-5; TCRdb's assignment of TRBD2 cannot be checked, as there is no DNA. The CDR3 totals 14 residues. Germline CDR1 and CDR2: SGHTA and FQGNSA. This CDR3 reads CASSPRTREETQYF.

The V and J genes are TRBV5-1 and TRBJ1-6; TCRdb's D gene call, TRBD1, goes unchecked for lack of DNA. CDR1 SGHRS and CDR2 YFSETQ come from the germline V gene. CDR3 length equals 14 residues. The CDR3 spells CASSLEQGNSPLHF.

The J gene is TRBJ1-1, the V gene TRBV7-8. In germline, CDR1 is SGHVS, CDR2 FQNEAQ. The CDR3 consists of 14 residues. Here the CDR3 reads CASSLVSGALEAFF.

The chain combines TRBV20-1 with TRBJ1-5; as DNA is missing, the TRBD1 call by TCRdb cannot be tested. This CDR3 has 15 amino acids. Germline CDR1 and CDR2: DFQATT and SNEGSKA (reference sequence). The CDR3 is CSARENRGNNQPQHF.

V is TRBV7-3 and J is TRBJ2-1; absent DNA, TCRdb's TRBD2 call cannot be checked. Germline V gene data show CDR1 as SGHTA and CDR2 as FQGTGA. The length of the CDR3 is 14 residues. The CDR3 here is CASSPNGLANEQFF.

The chain couples TRBV11-2 to TRBJ1-2; without DNA, the TCRdb call of TRBD1 cannot be checked. Looked up from germline, CDR1 is SGHAT and CDR2 is FQNNGV. The CDR3 covers 18 residues. The CDR3 sequence: CASSLLKTGTETGQGYTF.

The chain recombines TRBV20-1 with TRBJ1-4; TCRdb proposes TRBD1, but this gene call is untestable without DNA. The CDR3 sequence is 14 residues long. Germline V gene data show CDR1 as DFQATT and CDR2 as SNEGSKA (reference sequence). This CDR3 is CSARPGTTNEKLFF.

The chain links TRBV28 to TRBJ1-6. This CDR3 comprises 15 residues. Germline CDR1 MDHEN, CDR2 SYDVKM. This CDR3 is CASSLTRAYNSPLHF.

The J gene is TRBJ2-1, the V gene TRBV9; the TCRdb D gene call, TRBD1, has no DNA to confirm it. There are 15 residues in the CDR3. Germline V gives CDR1 SGDLS, CDR2 YYNGEE. The CDR3 sequence: CASSPSGTGLNEQFF.

The chain joins TRBV19 to TRBJ1-5. Per the germline V gene, CDR1 is LNHDA and CDR2 is SQIVND (reference sequence). CDR3 length equals 15 residues. CDR3 sequence: CPSSIHVLNNQPQHF.

The chain carries TRBV7-2 and TRBJ1-2. CDR3 length: 13 amino acids. Germline CDR1 reads SGHTA; CDR2 reads FQGNSA. CDR3: CASSPQSNYGYTF.

Here the CDR3 reads CSARNPLAGGSSYNEQFF. The chain couples TRBV20-1 to TRBJ2-1; without DNA, the TCRdb call of TRBD1 cannot be checked. The CDR3 contains 18 residues. Germline CDR1 and CDR2: DFQATT and SNEGSKA (reference sequence).

This chain joins TRBV12-5 and TRBJ2-3. The CDR3 runs to 16 residues. Per germline, CDR1 LGHNT and CDR2 FRNRAP. The CDR3 here is CASGFWGSPSTDTQYF.

V is TRBV19 and J is TRBJ2-1; no DNA is available, so the TRBD1 call from TCRdb remains unchecked. Germline loops: CDR1 LNHDA, CDR2 SQIVND (reference sequence). CDR3 length: 14 amino acids. CDR3: CASSTGQGWNEQFF.

The rearrangement links TRBV9 to TRBJ1-5; no DNA is available, so the TRBD1 call from TCRdb remains unchecked. The CDR3 is 14 amino acids. CDR1 is SGDLS, CDR2 YYNGEE, per germline. CDR3 amino acids: CASSAGTDNQHQHF. The full variable domain, completed using reference TRBV9 and TRBJ1-5, is DSGVTQTPKHLITATGQRVTLRCSPRSGDLSVYWYQQSLDQGLQFLIQYYNGEERAKGNILERFSAQQFPDLHSELNLSSLELGDSALYFCASSAGTDNQHQHFGDGTRLSIL.

The chain has TRBV4-3 and TRBJ2-5; TCRdb names TRBD1, which stays unverified in the absence of DNA. From germline, CDR1 is LGHNA and CDR2 YSLEER. The CDR3 covers 15 residues. The CDR3 loop reads CASSQDQGTGSTQYF.

The rearrangement uses TRBV4-3 and TRBJ2-1. Germline lookup yields CDR1 LGHNA and CDR2 YSLEER. This CDR3 has 16 amino acids. CDR3 protein: CASSLSGLPAYNEQFF.

The V call is TRBV7-8, the J call TRBJ1-4; lacking DNA, the TRBD1 call made by TCRdb goes unchecked. Germline loops: CDR1 SGHVS, CDR2 FQNEAQ. The CDR3 runs 16 residues. The CDR3: CASSLVGRTTNEKLFF.

This CDR3 reads CASGLVQGRGYEQYF. This chain uses TRBV12-5 with TRBJ2-7. The CDR3 spans 15 residues. Germline V gene sequence: CDR1 LGHNT, CDR2 FRNRAP.